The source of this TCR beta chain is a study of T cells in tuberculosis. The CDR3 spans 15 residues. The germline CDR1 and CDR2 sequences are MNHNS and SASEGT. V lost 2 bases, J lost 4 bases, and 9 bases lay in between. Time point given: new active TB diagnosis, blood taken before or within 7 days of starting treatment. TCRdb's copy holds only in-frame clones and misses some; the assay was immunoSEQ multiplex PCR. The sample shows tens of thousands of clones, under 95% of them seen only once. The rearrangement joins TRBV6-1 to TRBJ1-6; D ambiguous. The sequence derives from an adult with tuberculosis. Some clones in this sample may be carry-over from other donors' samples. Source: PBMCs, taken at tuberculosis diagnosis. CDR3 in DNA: TGTGCCAGCAGTGAAATGGCAGTGTATAATTCACCCCTCCACTTT. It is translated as CASSEMAVYNSPLHF.